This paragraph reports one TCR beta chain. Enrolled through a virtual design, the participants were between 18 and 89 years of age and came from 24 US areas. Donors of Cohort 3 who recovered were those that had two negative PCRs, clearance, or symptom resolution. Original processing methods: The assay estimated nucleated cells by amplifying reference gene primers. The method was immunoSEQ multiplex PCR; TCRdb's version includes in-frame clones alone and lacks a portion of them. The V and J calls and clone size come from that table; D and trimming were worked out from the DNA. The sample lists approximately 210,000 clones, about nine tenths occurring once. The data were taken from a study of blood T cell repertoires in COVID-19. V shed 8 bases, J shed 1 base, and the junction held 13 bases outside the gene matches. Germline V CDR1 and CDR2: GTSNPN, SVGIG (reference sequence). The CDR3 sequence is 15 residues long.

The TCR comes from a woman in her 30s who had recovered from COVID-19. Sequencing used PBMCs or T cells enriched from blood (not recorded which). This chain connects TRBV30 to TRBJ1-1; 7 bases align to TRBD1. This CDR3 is CATTGVALRNTEAFF. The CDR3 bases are TGTGCCACTACAGGGGTGGCATTACGGAACACTGAAGCTTTCTTT. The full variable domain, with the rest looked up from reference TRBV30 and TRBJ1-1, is SQTIHQWPATLVQPVGSPLSLECTVEGTSNPNLYWYRQAAGRGLQLLFYSVGIGQISSEVPQNLSASRPQDRQFILSSKKLLLSDSGFYLCATTGVALRNTEAFFGQGTRLTVV.